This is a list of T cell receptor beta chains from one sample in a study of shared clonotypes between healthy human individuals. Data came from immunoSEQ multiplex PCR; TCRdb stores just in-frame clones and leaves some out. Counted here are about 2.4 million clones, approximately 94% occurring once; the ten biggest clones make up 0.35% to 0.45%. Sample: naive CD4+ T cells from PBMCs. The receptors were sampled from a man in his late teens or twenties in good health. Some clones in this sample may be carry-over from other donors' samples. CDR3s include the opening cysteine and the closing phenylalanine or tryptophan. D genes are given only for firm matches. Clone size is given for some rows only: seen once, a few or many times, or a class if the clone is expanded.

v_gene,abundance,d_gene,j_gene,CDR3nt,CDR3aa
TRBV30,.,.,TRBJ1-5,TGTGCCTGGAGTGTACGGGGGGGGAGCAATCAGCCCCAGCATTTT,CAWSVRGGSNQPQHF
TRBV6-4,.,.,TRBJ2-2,TGTGCCAGCCCCAGGCAAGGCAGGGGACTTATCGCGAACACCGGGGAGCTGTTTTTT,CASPRQGRGLIANTGELFF
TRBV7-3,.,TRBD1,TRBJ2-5,TGTGCCAGCAGCCTCACAAACACAGGGGAGCAGTACTTC,CASSLTNTGEQYF
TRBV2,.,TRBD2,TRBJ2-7,TGTGCCAGCAGTGAAGCGCTCACCGGGGGGTTCGAGCAGTACTTC,CASSEALTGGFEQYF
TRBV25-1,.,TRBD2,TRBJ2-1,TGTGCCAGCAGCCCTAGCGGGAGTGGCAATGAGCAGTTCTTC,CASSPSGSGNEQFF
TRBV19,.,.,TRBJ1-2,TGTGCCAGTACCCGAGTTGGCGCTTGGAAGGGCTACACCTTC,CASTRVGAWKGYTF
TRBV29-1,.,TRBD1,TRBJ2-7,TGCAGCGTTGTAAACCCCACGGGGGCCCGGACAGGGGCCGGTAGCTACGAGCAGTACTTC,CSVVNPTGARTGAGSYEQYF
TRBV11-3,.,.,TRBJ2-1,TGTGCCAGCAGCTTAAGGTCGGTCGGGCCCAATGAGCAGTTCTTC,CASSLRSVGPNEQFF
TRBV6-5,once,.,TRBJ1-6,TGTGCCAGCAGGGGCGTAGGCCTGGGGAGTTCACCCCTCCACTTT,CASRGVGLGSSPLHF
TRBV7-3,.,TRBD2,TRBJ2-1,TGTGCCAGCAGCAAAGACGGACTAGCGAACAATGAGCAGTTCTTC,CASSKDGLANNEQFF
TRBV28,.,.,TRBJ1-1,TGTGCCAGCAGCCCCCGGGCAGTAGGGTTTGAAGCTTTCTTT,CASSPRAVGFEAFF
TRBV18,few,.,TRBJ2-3,TGTGCCAGCTCACCAAAGGCAGATACGCAGTATTTT,CASSPKADTQYF
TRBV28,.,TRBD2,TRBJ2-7,TGTGCCAGCAGTTTTATCCTAGCGGGAGTTGACGAGCAGTACTTC,CASSFILAGVDEQYF
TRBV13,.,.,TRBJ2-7,TGTGCCAGCAGCTTAGACAGGGAGACCTACGAGCAGTACTTC,CASSLDRETYEQYF
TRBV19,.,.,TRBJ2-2,TGTGCCAGTAGTAGGGGACAGAACACCGGGGAGCTGTTTTTT,CASSRGQNTGELFF
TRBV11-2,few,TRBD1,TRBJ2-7,TGTGCCAGCAGCTTTTATGGCTATGGCCAGGGGGCGCAGGAGCAGTACTTC,CASSFYGYGQGAQEQYF
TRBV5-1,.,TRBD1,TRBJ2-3,TGCGCCAGCAGCTTGGTCAGGACAGGGACCGATACGCAGTATTTT,CASSLVRTGTDTQYF
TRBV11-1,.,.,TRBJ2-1,TGTGCCAGCAGCGCGGCCGGGTGGGAGCGGCATGAGCAGTTCTTC,CASSAAGWERHEQFF
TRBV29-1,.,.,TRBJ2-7,TGCAGCGTTGCAGTAGGAAGGGACGAGCAGTACTTC,CSVAVGRDEQYF
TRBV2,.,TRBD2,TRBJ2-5,TGTGCCAGCAGCGAGGGGACTAGCGGTAAAGAGACCCAGTACTTC,CASSEGTSGKETQYF
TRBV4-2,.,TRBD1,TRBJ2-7,TGTGCCAGCAGCCAGAGAGCCCGACAGGGGGGCTTTGAGCAGTACTTC,CASSQRARQGGFEQYF
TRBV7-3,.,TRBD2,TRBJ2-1,TGTGCCAGCAGCTATCGCGGGGGATCCTACAATGAGCAGTTCTTC,CASSYRGGSYNEQFF
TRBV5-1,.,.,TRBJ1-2,TGCGCCAGCGAAGCGGGCATTGGGGACTCTGGCTACACCTTC,CASEAGIGDSGYTF
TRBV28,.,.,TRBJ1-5,TGTGCCAGCAGCTCGCGCCGGGGTTATAGCAATCAGCCCCAGCATTTT,CASSSRRGYSNQPQHF
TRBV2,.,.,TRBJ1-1,TGTGCCAGCAGTCCCTTTGTGGCTCCCAGCAGGATGAACACTGAAGCTTTCTTT,CASSPFVAPSRMNTEAFF
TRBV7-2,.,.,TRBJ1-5,TGTGCCAGCAGCTTAATATATCCAGGGCAGCCCCAGCATTTT,CASSLIYPGQPQHF
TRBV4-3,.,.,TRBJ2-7,TGCGCCAGCACCCCCTGGCGATACAAGTACTTC,CASTPWRYKYF
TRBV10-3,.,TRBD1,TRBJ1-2,TGTGCCATCAGTGGCGACAGGGACGGGAACTATGGCTACACCTTC,CAISGDRDGNYGYTF
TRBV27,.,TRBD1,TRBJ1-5,TGTGCCAGCAGTGCAGGGGGTCGACTAAATCAGCCCCAGCATTTT,CASSAGGRLNQPQHF
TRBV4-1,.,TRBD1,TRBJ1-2,TGCGCCAGCAGCCCAGGACAGGGAACGGAAAATTATGGCTACACCTTC,CASSPGQGTENYGYTF
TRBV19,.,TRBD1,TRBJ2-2,TGTGCCAGTAGTATCGGACAGGGGAGCACCGGGGAGCTGTTTTTT,CASSIGQGSTGELFF
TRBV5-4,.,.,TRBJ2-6,TGTGCCAGCAGCTCCTCGGGGGTTGGGGCCAACGTCCTGACTTTC,CASSSSGVGANVLTF
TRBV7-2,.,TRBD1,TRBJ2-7,TGTGCCAGCAGCCCTACAGGGGGCAATTTTCTCCGAGCGGACGAGCAGTACTTC,CASSPTGGNFLRADEQYF
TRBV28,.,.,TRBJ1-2,TGTGCCAGCAGTCTCCGGATGGATGGCTACACCTTC,CASSLRMDGYTF
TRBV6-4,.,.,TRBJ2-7,TGTGCCGCCAGGGGAAGGGGCCGCTCCTACGAGCAGTACTTC,CAARGRGRSYEQYF
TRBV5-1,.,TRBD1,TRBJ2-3,TGCGCCAGCAGATCACAGGGGTCAGATACGCAGTATTTT,CASRSQGSDTQYF
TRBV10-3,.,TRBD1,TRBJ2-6,TGTGCCATGGGCCCTAGACAGGGGAACTCTGGGGCCAACGTCCTGACTTTC,CAMGPRQGNSGANVLTF
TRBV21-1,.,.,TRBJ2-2,TGTGCCAGCAACGACCCGGGCTACCATGGCGGGGAGCTGTTTTTT,CASNDPGYHGGELFF
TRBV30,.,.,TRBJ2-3,TGTGCCTGGAGTGTACGATTCGGGGGCACAGATACGCAGTATTTT,CAWSVRFGGTDTQYF
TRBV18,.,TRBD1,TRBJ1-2,TGTGCCAGCTCACCTCAACAGGGGGCTAGGTACTATGGCTACACCTTC,CASSPQQGARYYGYTF
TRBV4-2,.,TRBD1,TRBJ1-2,TGTGCCAGCAGCTATACCGGGACAGTTTATGGCTACACCTTC,CASSYTGTVYGYTF
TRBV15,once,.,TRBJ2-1,TGTGCCACCAGGCAAAACAATGAGCAGTTCTTC,CATRQNNEQFF
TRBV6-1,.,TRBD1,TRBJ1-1,TGTGCCAGCCGGTCCGAGGGGGCAAAGAACACTGAAGCTTTCTTT,CASRSEGAKNTEAFF